This T cell receptor beta chain was captured by sequencing in a study of shared clonotypes between healthy human individuals. The germline V gene has CDR1 SEHNR and CDR2 FQNEAQ (reference sequence). V shed 6 bases and J 5 bases; nucleotides not matched to a gene: 8. The CDR3 covers 14 residues. CD8 memory was a combination of CD45RO+ cells and CCR7-negative CD45RA+ TemRA cells. This clone appeared a single time. For each subset, genomic DNA was distributed in equal portions over several immunoSEQ plates. Only in-frame clones appear in the TCRdb table, and some are missing; sequencing was by immunoSEQ multiplex PCR. The sample lists around 690,000 clones, about 90% occurring once.

The rearrangement joins TRBV7-9 to TRBJ1-1, with 8 nucleotides matching TRBD1. The sequenced sample was memory CD8+ T cells from PBMCs. The subset here: CD45RO+ cells pooled with CCR7-negative TemRA cells. The source of this sequence is a young man in good health. Some clones in this sample may be carry-over from other donors' samples. The CDR3 is CASRATGGITEAFF. CDR3 coding DNA: TGTGCCAGCAGAGCTACAGGGGGTATTACTGAAGCTTTCTTT.